Detailed here is one T cell receptor (beta chain). Its antigen is still unknown. Sequenced by immunoSEQ multiplex PCR; TCRdb stores in-frame clones only, minus some. The table records 2 million to 2.5 million clones, 90% to 96% of them present only once. Trimming shortened V by 1 base and J by 2 bases, and 12 bases separated the two germline ends. CDR3 length: 16 amino acids. Germline V gives CDR1 SGHTA, CDR2 FQGNSA. This sample is drawn from a study of shared clonotypes between healthy human individuals. Whole-study results and caveats: An effect of sequencing depth on clonotype sharing among donors was expected. Generation probabilities were higher for clonotypes shared across all four sorted-subset donors than for unshared ones. Represented diversity (both genetic and exposure-history) was limited by the small number of donors.

The donors were all Caucasian adults (living in Nashville, Tennessee). The V and J genes are TRBV7-2 and TRBJ1-5; tentative D call: TRBD1 (5 bases). The clonotype originates from a man younger than 30 in good health. The sequencing input was naive CD4+ T cells sorted from blood. Stated subset: CD45RA+ positively selected. The chain's CDR3 is CASSLEWGWGNQPQHF. CDR3 DNA sequence: TGTGCCAGCAGCTTAGAGTGGGGCTGGGGCAATCAGCCCCAGCATTTT.